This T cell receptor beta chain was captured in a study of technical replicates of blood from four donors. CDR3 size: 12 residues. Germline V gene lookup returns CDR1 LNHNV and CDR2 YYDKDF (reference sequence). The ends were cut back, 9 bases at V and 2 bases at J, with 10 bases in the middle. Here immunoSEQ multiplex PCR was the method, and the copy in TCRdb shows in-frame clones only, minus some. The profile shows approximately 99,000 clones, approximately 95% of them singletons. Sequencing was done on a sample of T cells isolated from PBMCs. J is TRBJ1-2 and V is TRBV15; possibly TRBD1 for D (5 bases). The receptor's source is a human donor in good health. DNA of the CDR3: TGTGCCACAACCCAGGGAAACTATGGCTACACCTTC. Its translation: CATTQGNYGYTF.